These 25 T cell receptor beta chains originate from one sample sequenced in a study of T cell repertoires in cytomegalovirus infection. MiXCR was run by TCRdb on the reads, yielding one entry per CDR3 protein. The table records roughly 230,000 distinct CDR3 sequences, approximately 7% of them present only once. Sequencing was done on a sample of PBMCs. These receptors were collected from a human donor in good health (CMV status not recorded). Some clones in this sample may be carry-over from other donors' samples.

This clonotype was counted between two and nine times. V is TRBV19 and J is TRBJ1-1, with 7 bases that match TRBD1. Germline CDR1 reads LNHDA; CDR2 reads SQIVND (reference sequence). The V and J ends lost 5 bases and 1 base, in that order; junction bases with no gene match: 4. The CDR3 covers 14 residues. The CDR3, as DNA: TGTGCCAGTAGTGTACAGGGGTGGAACACTGAAGCTTTCTTT. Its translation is CASSVQGWNTEAFF.

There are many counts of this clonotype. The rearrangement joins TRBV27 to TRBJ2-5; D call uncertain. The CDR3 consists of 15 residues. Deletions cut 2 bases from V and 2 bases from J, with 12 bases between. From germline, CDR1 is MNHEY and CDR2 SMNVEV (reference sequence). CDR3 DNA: TGTGCCAGCAGTTTAGGTCAACTCGGGCAAGAGACCCAGTACTTC. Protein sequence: CASSLGQLGQETQYF.

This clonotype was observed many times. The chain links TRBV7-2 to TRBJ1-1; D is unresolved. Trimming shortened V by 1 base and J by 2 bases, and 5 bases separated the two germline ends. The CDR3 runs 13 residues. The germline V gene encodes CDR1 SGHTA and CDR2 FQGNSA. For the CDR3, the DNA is TGTGCCAGCAGCTTAGACGCCAACACTGAAGCTTTCTTT. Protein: CASSLDANTEAFF.

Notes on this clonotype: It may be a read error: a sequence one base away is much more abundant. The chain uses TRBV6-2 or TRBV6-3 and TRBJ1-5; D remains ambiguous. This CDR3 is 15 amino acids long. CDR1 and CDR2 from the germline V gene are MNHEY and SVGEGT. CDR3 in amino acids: CASSYPRPADQSQHF. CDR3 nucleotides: TGTGCCAGCAGTTATCCCCGGCCGGCGGATCAGTCCCAGCATTTT.

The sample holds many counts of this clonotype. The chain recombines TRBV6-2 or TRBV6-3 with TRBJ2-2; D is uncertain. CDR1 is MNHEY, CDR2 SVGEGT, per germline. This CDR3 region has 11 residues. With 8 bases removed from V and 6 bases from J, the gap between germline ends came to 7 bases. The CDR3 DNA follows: TGTGCCAGCCAGTACGCCGGGGAGCTGTTTTTT. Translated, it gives CASQYAGELFF.

CDR3 nucleotides: TGTGCCAGCAGTCAACCAGGGGTAAATTCACCCCTCCACTTT. This sequence encodes CASSQPGVNSPLHF. V gene TRBV28 combines with J gene TRBJ1-6; perhaps TRBD1 as D (6 bases). V gave up 5 bases and J gave up 7 bases, with 12 bases separating them. The CDR3 is 14 residues long. CDR1 and CDR2 from the germline V gene are MDHEN and SYDVKM.

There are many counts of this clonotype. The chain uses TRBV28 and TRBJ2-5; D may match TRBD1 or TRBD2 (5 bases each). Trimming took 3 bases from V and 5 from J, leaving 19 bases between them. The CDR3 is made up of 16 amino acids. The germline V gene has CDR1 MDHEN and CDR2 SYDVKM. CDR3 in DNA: TGTGCCAGCAGTTTTAATAGCGTAGGGGCACGGGAGACCCAGTACTTC. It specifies CASSFNSVGARETQYF.

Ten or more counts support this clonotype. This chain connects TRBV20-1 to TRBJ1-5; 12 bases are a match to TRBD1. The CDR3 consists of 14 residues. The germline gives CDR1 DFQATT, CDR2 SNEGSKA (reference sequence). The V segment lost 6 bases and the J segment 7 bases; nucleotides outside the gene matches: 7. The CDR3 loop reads CSAPSGTGGQPQHF. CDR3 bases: TGCAGTGCCCCGTCCGGGACAGGGGGCCAGCCCCAGCATTTT.

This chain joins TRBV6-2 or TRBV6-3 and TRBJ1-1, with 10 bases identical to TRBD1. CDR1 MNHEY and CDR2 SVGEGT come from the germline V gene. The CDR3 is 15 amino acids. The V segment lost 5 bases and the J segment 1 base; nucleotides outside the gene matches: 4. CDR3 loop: CASSKTGGPNTEAFF. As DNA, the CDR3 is TGTGCCAGCAGTAAGACAGGGGGCCCGAACACTGAAGCTTTCTTT.

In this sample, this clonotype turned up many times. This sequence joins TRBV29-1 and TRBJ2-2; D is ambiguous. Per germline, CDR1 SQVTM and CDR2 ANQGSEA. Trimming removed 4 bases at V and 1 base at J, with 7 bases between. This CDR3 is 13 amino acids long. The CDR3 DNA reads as TGCAGCGTTGTTAGTGAGAACACCGGGGAGCTGTTTTTT. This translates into CSVVSENTGELFF.

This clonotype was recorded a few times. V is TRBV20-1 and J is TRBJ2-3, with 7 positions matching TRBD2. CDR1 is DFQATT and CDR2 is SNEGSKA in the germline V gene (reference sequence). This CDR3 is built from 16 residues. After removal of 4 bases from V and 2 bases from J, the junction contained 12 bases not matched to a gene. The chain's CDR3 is CSATSGRAGVTDTQYF. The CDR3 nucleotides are TGCAGTGCTACGTCAGGCCGGGCGGGGGTCACAGATACGCAGTATTTT.

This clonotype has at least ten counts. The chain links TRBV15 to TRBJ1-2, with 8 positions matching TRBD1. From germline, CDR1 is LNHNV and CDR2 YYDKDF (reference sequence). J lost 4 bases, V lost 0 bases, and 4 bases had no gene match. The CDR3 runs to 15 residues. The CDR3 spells CATSRDRGLSYGYTF. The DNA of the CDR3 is TGTGCCACCAGCAGAGACAGGGGGCTGAGCTATGGCTACACCTTC.

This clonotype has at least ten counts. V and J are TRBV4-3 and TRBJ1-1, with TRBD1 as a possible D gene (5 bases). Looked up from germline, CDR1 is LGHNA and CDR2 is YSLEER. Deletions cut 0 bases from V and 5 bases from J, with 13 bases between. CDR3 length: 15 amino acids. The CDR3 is CASSQEIMRGTEAFF. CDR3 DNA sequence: TGCGCCAGCAGCCAAGAAATAATGAGGGGAACTGAAGCTTTCTTT.

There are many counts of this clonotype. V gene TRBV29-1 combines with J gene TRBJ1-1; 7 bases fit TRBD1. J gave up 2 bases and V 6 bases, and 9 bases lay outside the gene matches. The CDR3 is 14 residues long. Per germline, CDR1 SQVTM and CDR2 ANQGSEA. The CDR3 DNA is TGCAGCGTGCCCTGGACAGGCTCAAACACTGAAGCTTTCTTT. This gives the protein CSVPWTGSNTEAFF.

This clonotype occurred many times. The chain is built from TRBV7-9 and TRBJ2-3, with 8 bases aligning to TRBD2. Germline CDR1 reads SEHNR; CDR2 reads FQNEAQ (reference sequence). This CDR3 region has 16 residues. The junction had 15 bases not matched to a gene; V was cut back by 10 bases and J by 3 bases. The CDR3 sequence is CATEVTGGLITDTQYF. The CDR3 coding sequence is TGTGCCACTGAAGTGACGGGGGGGCTCATAACAGATACGCAGTATTTT.

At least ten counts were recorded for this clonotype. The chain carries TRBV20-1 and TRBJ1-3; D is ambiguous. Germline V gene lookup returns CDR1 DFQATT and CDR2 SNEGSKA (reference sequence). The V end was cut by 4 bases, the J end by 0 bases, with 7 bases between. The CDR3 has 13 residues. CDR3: CSANTASGNTIYF. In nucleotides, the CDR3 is TGCAGTGCTAACACAGCCTCTGGAAACACCATATATTTT.

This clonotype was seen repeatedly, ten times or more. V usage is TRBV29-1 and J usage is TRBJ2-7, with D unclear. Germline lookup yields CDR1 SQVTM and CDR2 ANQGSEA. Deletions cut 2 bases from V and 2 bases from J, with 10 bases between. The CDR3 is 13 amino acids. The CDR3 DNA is TGCAGCGTTGAACAGCAGGCTCCCTACGAGCAGTACTTC. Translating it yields CSVEQQAPYEQYF.

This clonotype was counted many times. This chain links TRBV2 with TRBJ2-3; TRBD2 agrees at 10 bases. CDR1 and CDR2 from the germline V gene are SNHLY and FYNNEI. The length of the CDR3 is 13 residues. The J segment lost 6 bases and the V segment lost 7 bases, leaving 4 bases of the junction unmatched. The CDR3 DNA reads TGTGCCAGCAAGCGGGGGGGGCCCGATACGCAGTATTTT. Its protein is CASKRGGPDTQYF.

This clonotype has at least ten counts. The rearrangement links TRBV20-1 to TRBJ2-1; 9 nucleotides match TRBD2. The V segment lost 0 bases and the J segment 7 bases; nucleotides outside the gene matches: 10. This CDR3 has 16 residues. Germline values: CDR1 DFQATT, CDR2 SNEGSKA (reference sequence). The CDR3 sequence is CSARDRASGDQNEQFF. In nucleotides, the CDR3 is TGCAGTGCTAGAGATCGGGCTAGCGGGGATCAAAATGAGCAGTTCTTC.

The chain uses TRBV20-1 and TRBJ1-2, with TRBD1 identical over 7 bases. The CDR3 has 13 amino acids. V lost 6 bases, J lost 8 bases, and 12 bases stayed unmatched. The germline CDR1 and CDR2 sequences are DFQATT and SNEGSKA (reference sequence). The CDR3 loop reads CSANHRGSGGYTF. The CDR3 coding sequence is TGCAGTGCAAATCACAGGGGCTCCGGCGGCTACACCTTC.

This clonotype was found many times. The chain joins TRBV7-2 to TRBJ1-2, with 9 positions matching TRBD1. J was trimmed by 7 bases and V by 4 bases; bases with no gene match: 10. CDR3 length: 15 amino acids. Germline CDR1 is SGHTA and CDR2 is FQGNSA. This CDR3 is CASSSGTGTRGGYTF. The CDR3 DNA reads TGTGCCAGCAGCTCAGGGACAGGGACCAGGGGTGGCTACACCTTC.

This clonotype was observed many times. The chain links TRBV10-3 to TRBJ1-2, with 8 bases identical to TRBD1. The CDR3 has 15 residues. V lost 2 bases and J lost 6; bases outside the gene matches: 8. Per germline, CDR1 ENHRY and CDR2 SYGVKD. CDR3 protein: CAISESGQGANGYTF. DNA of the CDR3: TGTGCCATCAGTGAGAGTGGGCAGGGGGCGAATGGCTACACCTTC.

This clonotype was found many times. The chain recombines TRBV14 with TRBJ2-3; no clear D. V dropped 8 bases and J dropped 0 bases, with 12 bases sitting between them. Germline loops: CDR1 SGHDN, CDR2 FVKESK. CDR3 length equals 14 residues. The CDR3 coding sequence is TGTGCCAGCGCGCCAGCTGGGAGCACAGATACGCAGTATTTT. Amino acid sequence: CASAPAGSTDTQYF. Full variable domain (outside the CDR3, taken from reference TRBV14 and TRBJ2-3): EAGVTQFPSHSVIEKGQTVTLRCDPISGHDNLYWYRRVMGKEIKFLLHFVKESKQDESGMPNNRFLAERTGGTYSTLKVQPAELEDSGVYFCASAPAGSTDTQYFGPGTRLTVL.

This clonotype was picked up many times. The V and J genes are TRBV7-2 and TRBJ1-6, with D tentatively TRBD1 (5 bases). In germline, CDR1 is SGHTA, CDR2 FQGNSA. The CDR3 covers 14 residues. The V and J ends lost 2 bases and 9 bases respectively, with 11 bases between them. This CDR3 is CASSLQGLSSPLHF. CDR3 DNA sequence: TGTGCCAGCAGCTTACAGGGATTAAGTTCACCCCTCCACTTT.

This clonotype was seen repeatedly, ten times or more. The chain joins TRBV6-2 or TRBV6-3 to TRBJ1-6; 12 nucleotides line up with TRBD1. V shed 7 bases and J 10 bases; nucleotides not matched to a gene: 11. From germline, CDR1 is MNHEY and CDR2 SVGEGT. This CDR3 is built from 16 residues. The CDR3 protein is CASIPLRDRGHSPLHF. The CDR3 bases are TGTGCCAGCATCCCCCTTCGGGACAGGGGGCACTCACCCCTCCACTTT.